These 19 T cell receptor beta chains share one sample of origin, sequenced in a study of blood T cell repertoires in COVID-19. Assay used: immunoSEQ multiplex PCR; TCRdb lists only in-frame clones, some missing. The sample holds more than 45,000 clones; about 86% are singletons and the top ten take around 3.2%. Material for sequencing was peripheral blood. The receptors were gathered from a woman older than 75 with acute or convalescent COVID-19.

The chain employs TRBV7-8 and TRBJ2-5; 8 bases match TRBD2. V shed 1 base, J shed 3 bases, and the junction held 4 bases outside the gene matches. The CDR3 consists of 15 residues. Germline CDR1 SGHVS, CDR2 FQNEAQ. The CDR3 reads CASSLVSAGEETQYF. The CDR3, as DNA: TGTGCCAGCAGCTTAGTGTCAGCGGGGGAAGAGACCCAGTACTTC. Full variable domain (remainder filled in from reference TRBV7-8 and TRBJ2-5): GAGVSQSPRYKVAKRGQDVALRCDPISGHVSLFWYQQALGQGPEFLTYFQNEAQLDKSGLPSDRFFAERPEGSVSTLKIQRTQQEDSAVYLCASSLVSAGEETQYFGPGTRLLVL.

The genes are TRBV3-1 (or the pseudogene TRBV3-2) and TRBJ1-5; D call uncertain. Germline-derived CDR1 and CDR2 are LGHDT and YNNKEL (reference sequence). This CDR3 is 14 amino acids long. Trimming pared 1 base from V and 5 bases from J, leaving 9 bases between. The CDR3 DNA is TGTGCCAGCAGCCAAGCAAGCGGGGATCAGCCCCAGCATTTT. Translated: CASSQASGDQPQHF.

V is TRBV6-5 and J is TRBJ1-1; a weak D match, TRBD1 (5 bases). The germline V and J ends were trimmed by 7 bases and 4 bases, with 16 bases remaining between them. The CDR3 spans 14 residues. Germline V gene sequence: CDR1 MNHEY, CDR2 SVGAGI. The CDR3 nucleotides read TGTGCCAGCACCCGGGGGGGGAGGGTCACTGAAGCTTTCTTT. It yields the protein CASTRGGRVTEAFF.

The rearrangement links TRBV20-1 to TRBJ1-2; D is ambiguous. The CDR3 is made up of 13 amino acids. V shed 3 bases and J shed 4 bases, with 12 bases lying between them. CDR1 is DFQATT and CDR2 is SNEGSKA in the germline V gene (reference sequence). This CDR3 is CSASAGNRYGYTF. The CDR3 DNA follows: TGCAGTGCTAGTGCGGGGAATCGCTATGGCTACACCTTC.

This clone was recorded once. The chain has TRBV5-4 and TRBJ1-1, with 8 bases identical to TRBD1. After removal of 0 bases from V and 4 bases from J, the junction contained 2 bases not matched to a gene. CDR3 size: 14 residues. The germline CDR1 and CDR2 sequences are SGHNT and YYREEE (reference sequence). CDR3 DNA: TGTGCCAGCAGCTTGGTCGACAGGGGCACTGAAGCTTTCTTT. Translation: CASSLVDRGTEAFF. The whole variable domain, remainder taken from reference TRBV5-4 and TRBJ1-1, is ETGVTQSPTHLIKTRGQQVTLRCSSQSGHNTVSWYQQALGQGPQFIFQYYREEENGRGNFPPRFSGLQFPNYSSELNVNALELDDSALYLCASSLVDRGTEAFFGQGTRLTVV.

The chain combines TRBV6-5 with TRBJ2-5; 13 bases are shared with TRBD2. After removal of 6 bases from V and 5 bases from J, the junction contained 6 bases not matched to a gene. The germline V gene encodes CDR1 MNHEY and CDR2 SVGAGI. The CDR3 loop spans 15 amino acids. CDR3 region: CASRKLAGGRETQYF. In DNA form, the CDR3 reads TGTGCCAGCAGGAAACTAGCGGGGGGGCGGGAGACCCAGTACTTC.

This rearrangement joins TRBV13 to TRBJ2-7; TRBD1 matches at 9 bases. V lost 2 bases, J lost 6 bases, and 8 bases stayed unmatched. This CDR3 is 15 amino acids long. Germline CDR1 reads PRHDT; CDR2 reads FYEKMQ (reference sequence). Here the CDR3 DNA reads TGTGCCAGCAGCTTATCTGGGACAGGGAAGGTCGAGCAGTACTTC. Residues: CASSLSGTGKVEQYF.

This chain connects TRBV19 to TRBJ1-3; D is perhaps TRBD1 (5 bases). The CDR3 has 15 amino acids. V lost 2 bases and J lost 1, with 9 bases in between. Germline CDR1 is LNHDA and CDR2 is SQIVND (reference sequence). The CDR3 protein is CASSIQGGSGNTIYF. CDR3 DNA: TGTGCCAGTAGTATACAGGGCGGTTCTGGAAACACCATATATTTT.

The J gene is TRBJ2-7, the V gene TRBV10-3, with unresolved D. Germline V gene sequence: CDR1 ENHRY, CDR2 SYGVKD. Trimming removed 4 bases from V and 2 bases from J, with 12 bases in between. There are 14 residues in the CDR3. The CDR3, as DNA: TGTGCCATCAGTGGTTTGAGCATACCCTACGAGCAGTACTTC. Translation: CAISGLSIPYEQYF.

The gene calls are TRBV11-2 and TRBJ2-5; 7 bases align to TRBD1. V trimming: 1 base; J trimming: 2 bases; junction bases outside the gene matches: 7. CDR1 SGHAT and CDR2 FQNNGV come from the germline V gene. The CDR3 consists of 16 residues. The CDR3 DNA reads TGTGCCAGCAGCTTAGGTTTGGCAGGGGGACAAGAGACCCAGTACTTC. Translated, it gives CASSLGLAGGQETQYF. Using reference TRBV11-2 and TRBJ2-5 for the parts outside the CDR3, the full variable domain is EAGVAQSPRYKIIEKRQSVAFWCNPISGHATLYWYQQILGQGPKLLIQFQNNGVVDDSQLPKDRFSAERLKGVDSTLKIQPAKLEDSAVYLCASSLGLAGGQETQYFGPGTRLLVL.

V and J are TRBV4-1 and TRBJ1-2; 8 bases are shared with TRBD1. The CDR3 loop spans 14 amino acids. Trimming cost V 4 bases and J 5 bases; bases outside gene matches: 6. Looked up from germline, CDR1 is MGHRA and CDR2 is YSYEKL. The CDR3: CASSPGQGLYGYTF. CDR3 bases: TGCGCCAGCAGCCCCGGACAGGGATTATATGGCTACACCTTC.

The rearrangement joins TRBV6-6 to TRBJ1-2; D is perhaps TRBD1 (5 bases). The CDR3 loop spans 12 amino acids. Germline CDR1 MNHNY, CDR2 SVGAGI (reference sequence). V dropped 5 bases and J dropped 2 bases, with 6 bases sitting between them. The CDR3 sequence is CASSDSNYGYTF. CDR3 bases: TGTGCCAGCAGTGACAGCAACTATGGCTACACCTTC.

This chain joins TRBV12-3 or TRBV12-4 and TRBJ2-7; D may be TRBD1 (6 bases). Between the trimmed V and J ends, which lost 5 bases and 0 bases, there was a span of 8 bases. CDR3 length: 13 residues. The CDR3 here is CASSLDSSYEQYF. CDR3 nucleotides: TGTGCCAGCAGTCTGGACAGCTCCTACGAGCAGTACTTC.

The chain employs TRBV7-2 and TRBJ2-7; TRBD1 matches at 8 bases. CDR3 length equals 14 residues. The V and J ends lost 1 base and 4 bases, in that order; junction bases with no gene match: 3. Germline CDR1 reads SGHTA; CDR2 reads FQGNSA. CDR3 in DNA: TGTGCCAGCAGCTTAGGGACAGGGTTTTACGAGCAGTACTTC. Protein product: CASSLGTGFYEQYF. Full variable domain (rest looked up from reference TRBV7-2 and TRBJ2-7): GAGVSQSPSNKVTEKGKDVELRCDPISGHTALYWYRQSLGQGLEFLIYFQGNSAPDKSGLPSDRFSAERTGGSVSTLTIQRTQQEDSAVYLCASSLGTGFYEQYFGPGTRLTVT.

The chain links TRBV11-2 to TRBJ2-4, with D maybe TRBD1 (6 bases). CDR1 SGHAT and CDR2 FQNNGV come from the germline V gene. V lost 5 bases, J lost 0 bases, and 11 bases lay in between. This CDR3 has 15 residues. CDR3: CASSPGDLAKNIQYF. The DNA for the CDR3 is TGTGCCAGCAGCCCAGGGGATCTAGCCAAAAACATTCAGTACTTC.

The rearrangement joins TRBV6-6 to TRBJ1-5; 8 bases align to TRBD1. CDR1 and CDR2 (germline): MNHNY, SVGAGI (reference sequence). This CDR3 has 15 amino acids. The trim removed 0 bases at V and 6 bases at J, leaving 4 bases unmatched. DNA of the CDR3: TGTGCCAGCAGTTACTCTTGGACAGGGTTTCAGCCCCAGCATTTT. Amino acid sequence: CASSYSWTGFQPQHF.

V is TRBV5-1 and J is TRBJ1-1; D is ambiguous. V was trimmed by 0 bases and J by 1 base, leaving 13 bases between them. In germline, CDR1 is SGHRS, CDR2 YFSETQ. This CDR3 comprises 16 residues. The CDR3 coding sequence is TGCGCCAGCAGCTTGGAGGTGAGGTTGACGAACACTGAAGCTTTCTTT. Translation gives CASSLEVRLTNTEAFF.

The gene calls are TRBV7-9 and TRBJ1-6; weak D call: TRBD1 (5 bases). Trimming cost V 5 bases and J 5 bases, with 16 bases left between them. The germline V gene has CDR1 SEHNR and CDR2 FQNEAQ (reference sequence). The CDR3 spans 16 residues. This CDR3 is CASSPPGGSNNSPLHF. The CDR3 DNA reads as TGTGCCAGCAGCCCCCCGGGGGGGAGTAATAATTCACCCCTCCACTTT.

The J gene is TRBJ2-1, the V gene TRBV12-3 or TRBV12-4; TRBD1 might be the D (6 bases). The CDR3 sequence is 12 residues long. The V gene lost 5 bases and the J gene lost 9 bases, with 11 bases spanning the gap. DNA of the CDR3: TGTGCCAGCAGTACCTACAGGGCTGAGCAGTTCTTC. Amino acids: CASSTYRAEQFF.